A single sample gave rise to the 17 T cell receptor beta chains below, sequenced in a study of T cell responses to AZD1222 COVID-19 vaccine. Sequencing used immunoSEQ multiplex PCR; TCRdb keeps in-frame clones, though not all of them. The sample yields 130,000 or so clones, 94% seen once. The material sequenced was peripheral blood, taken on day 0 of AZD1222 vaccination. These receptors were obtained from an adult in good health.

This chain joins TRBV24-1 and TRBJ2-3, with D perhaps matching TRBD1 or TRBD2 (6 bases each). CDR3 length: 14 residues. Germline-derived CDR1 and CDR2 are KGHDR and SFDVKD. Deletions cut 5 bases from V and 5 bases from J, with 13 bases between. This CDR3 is CATSAEGVLDTQYF. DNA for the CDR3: TGTGCCACCAGTGCGGAGGGGGTTCTAGATACGCAGTATTTT.

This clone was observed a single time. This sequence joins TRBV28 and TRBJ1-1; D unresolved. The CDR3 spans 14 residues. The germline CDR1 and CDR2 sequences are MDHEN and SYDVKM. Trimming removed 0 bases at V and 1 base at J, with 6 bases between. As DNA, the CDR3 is TGTGCCAGCAGTTTATGGGCAGGGAACACTGAAGCTTTCTTT. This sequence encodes CASSLWAGNTEAFF.

CDR3 amino acids: CASKASGSTDTQYF. The CDR3 DNA reads TGTGCCAGCAAAGCTAGCGGGAGCACAGATACGCAGTATTTT. This chain links TRBV7-9 with TRBJ2-3, with 8 bases matching TRBD2. The V gene's germline CDR1 is SEHNR and CDR2 FQNEAQ (reference sequence). The V and J ends lost 7 bases and 0 bases, in that order; junction bases with no gene match: 3. The CDR3 spans 14 residues.

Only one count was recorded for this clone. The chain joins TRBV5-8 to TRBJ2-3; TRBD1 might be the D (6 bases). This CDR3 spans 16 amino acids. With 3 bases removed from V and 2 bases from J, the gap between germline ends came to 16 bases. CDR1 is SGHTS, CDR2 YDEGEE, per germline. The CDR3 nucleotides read TGTGCCAGCAGCTCAGGGGACACTTCAAACACAGATACGCAGTATTTT. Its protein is CASSSGDTSNTDTQYF.

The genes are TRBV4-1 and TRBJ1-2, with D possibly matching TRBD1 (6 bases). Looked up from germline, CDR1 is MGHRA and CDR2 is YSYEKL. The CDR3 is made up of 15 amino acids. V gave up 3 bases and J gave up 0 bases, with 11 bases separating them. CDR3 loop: CASSHRQASNYGYTF. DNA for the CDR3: TGCGCCAGCAGCCATCGACAGGCATCTAACTATGGCTACACCTTC.

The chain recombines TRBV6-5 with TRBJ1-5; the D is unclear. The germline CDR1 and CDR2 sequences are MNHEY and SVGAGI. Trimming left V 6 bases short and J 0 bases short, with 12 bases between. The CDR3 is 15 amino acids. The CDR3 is CASRLDIHSNQPQHF. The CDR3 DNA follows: TGTGCCAGCAGGCTAGACATCCATAGCAATCAGCCCCAGCATTTT.

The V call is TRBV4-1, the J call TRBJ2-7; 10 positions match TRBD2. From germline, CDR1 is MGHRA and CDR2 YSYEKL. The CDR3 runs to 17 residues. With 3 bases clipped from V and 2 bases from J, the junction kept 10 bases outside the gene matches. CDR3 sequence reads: CASSQTPGLAGAYEQYF. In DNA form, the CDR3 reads TGCGCCAGCAGCCAGACCCCCGGGCTAGCGGGAGCCTACGAGCAGTACTTC.

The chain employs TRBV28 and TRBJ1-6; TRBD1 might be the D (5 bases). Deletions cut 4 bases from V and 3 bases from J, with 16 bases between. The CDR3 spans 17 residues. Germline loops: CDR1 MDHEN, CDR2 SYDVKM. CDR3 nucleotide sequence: TGTGCCAGCAGTTCCTCTACAAGGGGAGTCTATAATTCACCCCTCCACTTT. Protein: CASSSSTRGVYNSPLHF. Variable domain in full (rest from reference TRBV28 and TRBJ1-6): DVKVTQSSRYLVKRTGEKVFLECVQDMDHENMFWYRQDPGLGLRLIYFSYDVKMKEKGDIPEGYSVSREKKERFSLILESASTNQTSMYLCASSSSTRGVYNSPLHFGNGTRLTVT.

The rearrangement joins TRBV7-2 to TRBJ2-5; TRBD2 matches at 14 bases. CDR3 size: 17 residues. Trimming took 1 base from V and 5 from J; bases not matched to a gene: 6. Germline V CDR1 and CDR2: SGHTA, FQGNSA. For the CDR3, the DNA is TGTGCCAGCAGCTTAGGGGGACTAGCGGGAGCTCGGGAGACCCAGTACTTC. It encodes CASSLGGLAGARETQYF.

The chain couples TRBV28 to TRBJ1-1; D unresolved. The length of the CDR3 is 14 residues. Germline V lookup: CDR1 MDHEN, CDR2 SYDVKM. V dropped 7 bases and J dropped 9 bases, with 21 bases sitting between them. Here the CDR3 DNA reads TGTGCCAGCACCCAAACCGGGGAGAGTGTAAAAGCTTTCTTT. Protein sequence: CASTQTGESVKAFF. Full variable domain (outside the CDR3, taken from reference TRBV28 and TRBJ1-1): DVKVTQSSRYLVKRTGEKVFLECVQDMDHENMFWYRQDPGLGLRLIYFSYDVKMKEKGDIPEGYSVSREKKERFSLILESASTNQTSMYLCASTQTGESVKAFFGQGTRLTVV.

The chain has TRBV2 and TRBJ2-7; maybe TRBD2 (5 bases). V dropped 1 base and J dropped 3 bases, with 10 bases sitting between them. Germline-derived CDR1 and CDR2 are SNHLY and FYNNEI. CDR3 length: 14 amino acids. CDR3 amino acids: CASSEGTGFYEQYF. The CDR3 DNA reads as TGTGCCAGCAGTGAAGGGACGGGGTTCTACGAGCAGTACTTC.

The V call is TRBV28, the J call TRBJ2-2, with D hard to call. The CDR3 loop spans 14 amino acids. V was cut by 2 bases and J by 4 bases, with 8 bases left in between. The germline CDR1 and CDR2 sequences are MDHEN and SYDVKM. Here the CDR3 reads CASSLDGTTGELFF. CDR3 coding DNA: TGTGCCAGCAGTTTAGACGGAACCACCGGGGAGCTGTTTTTT.

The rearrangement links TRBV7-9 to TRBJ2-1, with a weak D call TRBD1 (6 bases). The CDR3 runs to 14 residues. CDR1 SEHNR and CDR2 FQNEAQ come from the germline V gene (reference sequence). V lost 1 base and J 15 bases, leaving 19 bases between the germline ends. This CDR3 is CASSLVFTGWSPFF. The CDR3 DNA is TGTGCCAGCAGCTTAGTGTTCACAGGGTGGTCCCCGTTCTTC. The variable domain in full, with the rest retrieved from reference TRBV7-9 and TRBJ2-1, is DTGVSQNPRHKITKRGQNVTFRCDPISEHNRLYWYRQTLGQGPEFLTYFQNEAQLEKSRLLSDRFSAERPKGSFSTLEIQRTEQGDSAMYLCASSLVFTGWSPFFGPGTRLTVL.

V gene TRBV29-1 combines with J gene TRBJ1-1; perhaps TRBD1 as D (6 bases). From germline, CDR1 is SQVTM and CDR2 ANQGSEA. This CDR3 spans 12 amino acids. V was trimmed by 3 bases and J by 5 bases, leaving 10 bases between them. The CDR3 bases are TGCAGCGTTGACTGGGGGGCAACTGAAGCTTTCTTT. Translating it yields CSVDWGATEAFF.

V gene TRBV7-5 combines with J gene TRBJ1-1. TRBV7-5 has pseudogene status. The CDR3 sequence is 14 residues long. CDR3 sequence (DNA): TGTGTCAGAAGCTTAGGAAGGATGAACACTGAAGCTTTCTTT. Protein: CVRSLGRMNTEAFF.

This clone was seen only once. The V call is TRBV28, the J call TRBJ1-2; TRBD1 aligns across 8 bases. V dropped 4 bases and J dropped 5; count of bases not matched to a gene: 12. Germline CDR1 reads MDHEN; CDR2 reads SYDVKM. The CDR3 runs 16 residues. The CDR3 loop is CASSSPLRDRPYGYTF. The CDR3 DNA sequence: TGTGCCAGCAGTTCCCCCCTCCGGGACAGGCCTTATGGCTACACCTTC.

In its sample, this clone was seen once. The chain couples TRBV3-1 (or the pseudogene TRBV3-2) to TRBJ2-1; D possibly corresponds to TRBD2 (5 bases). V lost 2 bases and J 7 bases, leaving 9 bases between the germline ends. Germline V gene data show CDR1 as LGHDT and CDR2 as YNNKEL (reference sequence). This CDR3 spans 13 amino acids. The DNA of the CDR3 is TGTGCCAGCAGCCAAAATCGGGGTAATGAGCAGTTCTTC. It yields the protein CASSQNRGNEQFF.